The 6 T cell receptor beta chains below come from one sample, sequenced in a study of T cells in Graves' hyperthyroidism and ophthalmopathy (dated by TCRdb to the late 2010s). Library prep was done by multiplex PCR. The reads were generated on an Illumina HiSeq 2000. The TCR beta CDR3 regions were amplified from the RNA transcripts. For the first round of RT-PCR on the TCR CDR3, the HTBI primer set was used together with the Qiagen OneStep RT-PCR kit. TCRdb took the public reads, trimmed them with fastp at Q25, ran MiXCR for clone calling and kept in-frame beta chains. One record per CDR3 amino acid sequence lists the most common genes and DNA. Counted in this sample were some 510,000 distinct CDR3 sequences; around 20% of them appeared once. The ten largest clones capture roughly 29% of the sample. Sequencing used blood. Source of these receptors: a man aged 18 to 29 with Graves' hyperthyroidism.

The DNA for the CDR3 is TGTGCCAGCAGCTTAGACTCGGAATGGCCCCAGCATTTT. Its protein is CASSLDSEWPQHF. The V gene is TRBV11-3, the J gene TRBJ1-5; D is undetermined. CDR1 SGHNT and CDR2 YENEEA come from the germline V gene. The CDR3 totals 13 residues. With 0 bases removed from V and 9 bases from J, the gap between germline ends came to 9 bases. Based on the CDR3 plus reference TRBV11-3 and TRBJ1-5, the full variable domain is EAGVVQSPRYKIIEKKQPVAFWCNPISGHNTLYWYLQNLGQGPELLIRYENEEAVDDSQLPKDRFSAERLKGVDSTLKIQPAELGDSAVYLCASSLDSEWPQHFGDGTRLSIL.

This clonotype was observed a handful of times. This chain joins TRBV20-1 and TRBJ1-3; 7 positions agree with TRBD1. The V gene end was trimmed by 3 bases and the J gene end by 4 bases; junction bases not matched to a gene: 9. The CDR3 spans 15 residues. CDR1 is DFQATT, CDR2 SNEGSKA, per germline (reference sequence). The CDR3 loop is CSASPEGAKGNTIYF. CDR3 coding DNA: TGCAGTGCTAGCCCCGAGGGGGCAAAAGGAAACACCATATATTTT.

V and J are TRBV7-9 and TRBJ2-7; TRBD1 matches at 9 bases. Per the germline V gene, CDR1 is SEHNR and CDR2 is FQNEAQ (reference sequence). This CDR3 has 15 residues. The junction had 10 bases not matched to a gene; V was cut back by 5 bases and J by 5 bases. CDR3 sequence: CASSPSRDRAHEQYF. In DNA, the CDR3 is TGTGCCAGCAGCCCATCCCGGGACAGGGCCCACGAGCAGTACTTC.

This clonotype has ten or more counts. The genes are TRBV6-1 and TRBJ1-3, with 9 bases lining up with TRBD1. The V and J ends lost 5 bases and 5 bases, in that order; junction bases with no gene match: 4. The CDR3 length is 14 residues. In germline, CDR1 is MNHNS, CDR2 SASEGT. DNA of the CDR3: TGTGCCAGCAGTCTGACAGGGGGGCGAAACACCATATATTTT. Translating gives CASSLTGGRNTIYF.

There are many counts of this clonotype. The V gene is TRBV6-1, the J gene TRBJ1-1; unclear D gene. The CDR3 covers 16 residues. The V gene lost 6 bases and the J gene lost 0 bases, with 17 bases spanning the gap. Per germline, CDR1 MNHNS and CDR2 SASEGT. In DNA, the CDR3 is TGTGCCAGCAGCCAACCGTGGCTGGGAATGAACACTGAAGCTTTCTTT. Translation: CASSQPWLGMNTEAFF.

In its sample, this clonotype was seen a few times. The chain carries TRBV11-3 and TRBJ1-1; D is unresolved. The CDR3 is 13 residues long. Per the germline V gene, CDR1 is SGHNT and CDR2 is YENEEA. Trimming left V 2 bases short and J 2 bases short, with 6 bases between. The CDR3 bases are TGTGCCAGCAGCTTACGAATCAACACTGAAGCTTTCTTT. Translated, it gives CASSLRINTEAFF. Using reference TRBV11-3 and TRBJ1-1 for the parts outside the CDR3, the full variable domain is EAGVVQSPRYKIIEKKQPVAFWCNPISGHNTLYWYLQNLGQGPELLIRYENEEAVDDSQLPKDRFSAERLKGVDSTLKIQPAELGDSAVYLCASSLRINTEAFFGQGTRLTVV.